This T cell receptor (beta chain) was captured by sequencing in a study of shared clonotypes between healthy human individuals. All the donors were Caucasian adults who lived in Nashville, Tennessee. Combination of CD45RO+ cells with CCR7-negative CD45RA+ TemRA cells was used for CD8 memory. V dropped 3 bases and J dropped 4 bases, with 9 bases sitting between them. The CDR3 is 12 amino acids. Per the germline V gene, CDR1 is SQVTM and CDR2 is ANQGSEA. Data came from immunoSEQ multiplex PCR; TCRdb stores just in-frame clones and leaves some out. This table has roughly 700,000 clones, less than 95% appearing once.

The receptor comes from a man between 18 and 29 years old in good health. Some clones in this sample may be carry-over from other donors' samples. This chain links TRBV29-1 with TRBJ1-2, with D unresolved. Input material: memory CD8+ T cells from PBMCs. Documented subset: CD45RO+ cells pooled with CCR7-negative TemRA cells. CDR3 residues: CSVDAGFYGYTF. CDR3 nucleotides: TGCAGCGTTGACGCGGGATTCTATGGCTACACCTTC. Supplemented by reference TRBV29-1 and TRBJ1-2, the full variable domain reads SAVISQKPSRDICQRGTSLTIQCQVDSQVTMMFWYRQQPGQSLTLIATANQGSEATYESGFVIDKFPISRPNLTFSTLTVSNMSPEDSSIYLCSVDAGFYGYTFGSGTRLTVV.